This TCR beta chain was obtained from a study of T cell responses to AZD1222 COVID-19 vaccine. TCRdb keeps only in-frame clones here, not all; method: immunoSEQ multiplex PCR. The data show under 150,000 clones, about nine tenths seen once. CDR1 is SQVTM and CDR2 is ANQGSEA in the germline V gene. The CDR3 runs 12 residues. Trimming took 7 bases from V and 0 from J, leaving 6 bases between them. Study findings and constraints: Two AZD1222 doses significantly raised spike-specific TCR breadth and depth over controls. Donors, mostly white British, included more females; clonal diversity was possibly underestimated. There were vaccine-associated CD4 TCRs across spike, dominant at 160-218 and 743-854.

Details on this clone: What it binds is not known.

J is TRBJ2-2 and V is TRBV29-1; D unresolved. This clonotype was sampled from an adult in good health. Source: peripheral blood, taken on day 0 of AZD1222 vaccination. This CDR3 is CSGRTNTGELFF. The CDR3 coding sequence is TGCAGCGGCAGGACGAACACCGGGGAGCTGTTTTTT.